This is a list of T cell receptor beta chains from one sample in a study of T cell responses to AZD1222 COVID-19 vaccine. Assay: immunoSEQ multiplex PCR; the TCRdb copy retains only in-frame clones and omits some. The sample lists approximately 100,000 clones; roughly 85% were seen once. The specimen comprised peripheral blood, sampled 28 days after the second AZD1222 dose. These receptors all come from an adult who received the AZD1222 COVID-19 vaccine. The CDR3 runs from the conserved cysteine through the conserved F or W. Some rows have no size entry. The others give once, few or many, or a class for an expanded clone.

size,J,V,CDR3
-,TRBJ1-4,TRBV30,CAWKREERGKLFF
-,TRBJ2-3,TRBV28,CASSVGLAGGADTQYF
-,TRBJ1-1,TRBV30,CAWMGQVGAEAFF
-,TRBJ1-5,TRBV5-6,CASSLGGQEYNQPQHF
-,TRBJ2-3,TRBV7-6,CASSPGLAGADTQYF
-,TRBJ2-5,TRBV9,CASSAGTGETQYF
-,TRBJ2-3,TRBV5-4,CASSSRLAGATDTQYF
-,TRBJ2-7,TRBV10-3,CAISGKKLAGQYEQYF
-,TRBJ1-6,TRBV7-9,CASSLDTGAYSPLHF
-,TRBJ2-1,TRBV6-5,CASSHRDRGYEQFF
-,TRBJ1-4,TRBV18,CASSVGTVLDEKLFF
-,TRBJ2-7,TRBV27,CASSPTGASYEQYF
-,TRBJ2-3,TRBV9,CASSVEGPGTGTDTQYF
once,TRBJ2-1,TRBV10-1,CASSDPGYNEQFF
-,TRBJ1-3,TRBV12-3/TRBV12-4,CASSLVHIYF
-,TRBJ2-7,TRBV5-4,CASSRDDKPYEQYF